The 9 T cell receptor beta chains below all came from one sample that was sequenced in a study of brain T cells in children with intractable seizures. The repertoire was sequenced with immunoSEQ multiplex PCR; TCRdb's copy has only in-frame clones and lacks some. The table has 300,000 to 400,000 clones, about 94% seen once. Time point meaning: blood from clinic visit 5 months post-surgery; TSC patient then seizure free. This material consisted of peripheral blood, taken 5 to 6 months after surgery. The receptors shown here come from a boy younger than two with tuberous sclerosis and intractable seizures.

This chain joins TRBV25-1 and TRBJ1-5; 9 bases match TRBD1. The CDR3 covers 14 residues. The trim removed 4 bases at V and 7 bases at J, leaving 5 bases unmatched. Looked up from germline, CDR1 is MGHDK and CDR2 is SYGVNS. CDR3 nucleotide sequence: TGTGCCAGCAGTGGGGACAGGGCGACCCAGCCCCAGCATTTT. This sequence encodes CASSGDRATQPQHF. Drawing the rest from reference TRBV25-1 and TRBJ1-5, the complete variable domain is EADIYQTPRYLVIGTGKKITLECSQTMGHDKMYWYQQDPGMELHLIHYSYGVNSTEKGDLSSESTVSRIRTEHFPLTLESARPSHTSQYLCASSGDRATQPQHFGDGTRLSIL.

The V gene is TRBV19, the J gene TRBJ2-7; D is possibly TRBD1 (5 bases). Trimming removed 2 bases at V and 7 bases at J, with 9 bases between. In germline, CDR1 is LNHDA, CDR2 SQIVND (reference sequence). The CDR3 covers 12 residues. The chain's CDR3 is CASSINNREQYF. The CDR3 DNA reads TGTGCCAGTAGTATAAACAACAGGGAGCAGTACTTC.

The V call is TRBV27, the J call TRBJ2-1; TRBD2 matches 8 bases. This CDR3 contains 17 residues. Unmatched junction bases numbered 7, after V lost 3 bases and J lost 0 bases. The germline V gene encodes CDR1 MNHEY and CDR2 SMNVEV (reference sequence). CDR3 DNA sequence: TGTGCCAGCAGTTTTTCGGGGGGGCCGAGCTCCTACAATGAGCAGTTCTTC. It yields the protein CASSFSGGPSSYNEQFF.

This chain uses TRBV5-1 with TRBJ1-2; D might be TRBD1 (5 bases). CDR3 length: 15 amino acids. Trimming removed 3 bases at V and 0 bases at J, with 12 bases between. CDR1 is SGHRS and CDR2 is YFSETQ in the germline V gene. The CDR3 DNA reads as TGCGCCAGCAGCTGGGACGGAAAAGCTAACTATGGCTACACCTTC. Translating gives CASSWDGKANYGYTF.

The chain couples TRBV4-1 to TRBJ2-7; TRBD2 matches 10 bases. The CDR3 loop spans 18 amino acids. After removal of 1 base from V and 2 bases from J, the junction contained 11 bases not matched to a gene. Germline V gene sequence: CDR1 MGHRA, CDR2 YSYEKL. DNA for the CDR3: TGCGCCAGCAGCCAAGGGGCTAGCGGGGGACCTCTCCCCTACGAGCAGTACTTC. Its translation: CASSQGASGGPLPYEQYF.

DNA for the CDR3: TGTGCCAGCAGTTTAATTCCGACAGGGGTTAACTATGGCTACACCTTC. Protein: CASSLIPTGVNYGYTF. The chain has TRBV6-5 and TRBJ1-2; 8 bases match TRBD1. Germline V CDR1 and CDR2: MNHEY, SVGAGI. This CDR3 comprises 16 residues. Trimming removed 4 bases from V and 1 base from J; junction bases left unmatched: 8.

V and J are TRBV4-1 and TRBJ2-7; TRBD2 matches at 8 bases. This CDR3 has 17 residues. Trimming removed 1 base from V and 4 bases from J; junction bases left unmatched: 12. Germline V gives CDR1 MGHRA, CDR2 YSYEKL. The CDR3 bases are TGCGCCAGCAGCCAAGGGGATACCGGGACTAGTGGGTACGAGCAGTACTTC. This gives the protein CASSQGDTGTSGYEQYF.

This clone was detected once. V and J are TRBV6-5 and TRBJ1-1; TRBD1 is a possible D gene (5 bases). V was pared by 6 bases and J by 5 bases, with 13 bases between. This CDR3 has 13 residues. CDR1 MNHEY and CDR2 SVGAGI come from the germline V gene. The CDR3 region is CASRNGGETEAFF. CDR3 bases: TGTGCCAGCAGAAACGGAGGGGAAACTGAAGCTTTCTTT.

The chain joins TRBV12-3 or TRBV12-4 to TRBJ2-1; D gene ambiguous. Trimming removed 4 bases from V and 3 bases from J, with 7 bases in between. The length of the CDR3 is 13 residues. In nucleotides, the CDR3 is TGTGCCAGCAGTTCCGGTGGCTACAATGAGCAGTTCTTC. Its protein product is CASSSGGYNEQFF.